The 27 T cell receptor beta chains below come from one sample, sequenced in a study of regulatory T cells in long-lasting Graves disease. CDR3 regions were amplified by Arm-PCR using iRepertoire HTBI primers to build TCR beta libraries. TCRdb redid the calling of the multiplex PCR reads with MiXCR, one entry per CDR3 protein. The table shows some 500,000 distinct CDR3 sequences, with approximately 16% occurring only once. Noted time point: newly diagnosed GD, antithyroid drugs for less than 3 months. PBMC-derived RNA was used for the TCR library. These same data were also listed under a study on T cells in Graves' hyperthyroidism and ophthalmopathy.

The sequences come from peripheral blood mononuclear cells (PBMCs), collected at new diagnosis, from a patient treated with antithyroid drugs. Receptors were obtained from a woman aged 35-65 years with Graves disease.

The sample holds a few counts of this clonotype. This sequence joins TRBV20-1 and TRBJ2-1, with D maybe TRBD2 (7 bases). CDR3 length equals 14 residues. CDR1 is DFQATT and CDR2 is SNEGSKA in the germline V gene (reference sequence). V was clipped by 6 bases and J by 7 bases, with 19 bases between them. The CDR3 bases are TGCAGTGCCATAGCGGGTCCAGGGGTGAATGAGCAGTTCTTC. As protein: CSAIAGPGVNEQFF.

As to this clonotype: A read error is possible here, since a much larger clone lies one base away. The chain is built from TRBV13 and TRBJ2-2, with 12 bases aligning to TRBD2. This CDR3 contains 16 residues. Unmatched junction bases numbered 4, after V lost 5 bases and J lost 3 bases. The germline V gene encodes CDR1 PRHDT and CDR2 FYEKMQ (reference sequence). DNA of the CDR3: TGTGCCAGCAGCAGCTGGACTAGCGGGGACACCGGGGAGCTGTTTTTT. It encodes CASSSWTSGDTGELFF. The entire variable domain, with the rest obtained from reference TRBV13 and TRBJ2-2, is as follows: AAGVIQSPRHLIKEKRETATLKCYPIPRHDTVYWYQQGPGQDPQFLISFYEKMQSDKGSIPDRFSAQQFSDYHSELNMSSLELGDSALYFCASSSWTSGDTGELFFGEGSRLTVL.

This clonotype came up a few times. V gene TRBV2 combines with J gene TRBJ1-2; D remains ambiguous. Trimming stripped 7 bases from V and 4 bases from J, with 13 bases between. The germline gives CDR1 SNHLY, CDR2 FYNNEI. This CDR3 spans 13 amino acids. In DNA form, the CDR3 reads TGTGCCAGCACCTCAGACCTTCCCTATGGCTACACCTTC. Protein: CASTSDLPYGYTF. Full variable domain (missing parts from reference TRBV2 and TRBJ1-2): EPEVTQTPSHQVTQMGQEVILRCVPISNHLYFYWYRQILGQKVEFLVSFYNNEISEKSEIFDDQFSVERPDGSNFTLKIRSTKLEDSAMYFCASTSDLPYGYTFGSGTRLTVV.

This clonotype has ten or more counts. V usage is TRBV7-9 and J usage is TRBJ1-1; D is uncertain. Germline assignment: CDR1 SEHNR and CDR2 FQNEAQ (reference sequence). This CDR3 has 12 residues. V lost 1 base and J 6 bases, leaving 6 bases between the germline ends. For the CDR3, the DNA is TGTGCCAGCAGCTTAGGGCCGCCTGAAGCTTTCTTT. It translates to CASSLGPPEAFF.

This clonotype was picked up a small number of times. The germline gene is not matched at one end of the junction; a read error may be the cause. The chain recombines TRBV5-5 with TRBJ1-2; no clear D. The CDR3 totals 13 residues. Germline CDR1 reads SGHKS; CDR2 reads YYEKEE (reference sequence). The CDR3 here is CASSLVADYGYTF. The CDR3 DNA follows: TGCGCCAGCAGCTTGGTCGCGGACTATGGCTACACCTTC.

On this clonotype: One junction end disagrees with the germline gene, perhaps due to a read error. This chain connects TRBV9 to TRBJ2-7; D possibly matches TRBD1 or TRBD2 (5 bases each). The CDR3 is 14 amino acids. CDR1 is SGDLS, CDR2 YYNGEE, per germline. This chain's CDR3 is CASSVAIGAYEQYF. The CDR3 DNA reads as TGTGCCAGCAGCGTAGCTATCGGGGCCTATGAGCAGTACTTC.

The chain links TRBV29-1 to TRBJ2-7; D is unresolved. The V and J ends lost 0 bases and 7 bases respectively, with 13 bases between them. The CDR3 runs 13 residues. CDR1 is SQVTM, CDR2 ANQGSEA, per germline. The chain's CDR3 is CSVEEGSEVEQYF. CDR3 sequence (DNA): TGCAGCGTTGAAGAGGGGTCAGAAGTGGAGCAGTACTTC.

This clonotype appeared many times. This chain links TRBV12-3 or TRBV12-4 with TRBJ1-1; unclear D gene. Trimming pared 7 bases from V and 0 bases from J, leaving 9 bases between. There are 13 residues in the CDR3. CDR3 amino acids: CASTRRVNTEAFF. In DNA form, the CDR3 reads TGTGCCAGCACCCGACGAGTGAACACTGAAGCTTTCTTT.

This clonotype was picked up many times. The chain employs TRBV7-8 and TRBJ1-6; tentative D call: TRBD1 (6 bases). Per the germline V gene, CDR1 is SGHVS and CDR2 is FQNEAQ. This CDR3 has 14 residues. V gave up 5 bases and J gave up 6 bases, with 11 bases separating them. This CDR3 is CASSAGTPNSPLHF. The CDR3 DNA reads TGTGCCAGCAGCGCCGGGACACCTAATTCACCCCTCCACTTT.

This clonotype was counted between two and nine times. The chain joins TRBV27 to TRBJ1-1; D is uncertain. CDR3 length: 13 amino acids. The V end lost 7 bases, the J end lost 5 bases, and 14 bases lay between the germline ends. Looked up from germline, CDR1 is MNHEY and CDR2 is SMNVEV (reference sequence). This CDR3 reads CASTPSPGTEAFF. CDR3 in DNA: TGTGCCAGCACCCCATCCCCGGGGACTGAAGCTTTCTTT.

This clonotype occurred many times. The rearrangement uses TRBV27 and TRBJ2-7; no firm D call. Looked up from germline, CDR1 is MNHEY and CDR2 is SMNVEV (reference sequence). The V gene lost 0 bases and the J gene lost 7 bases, with 10 bases spanning the gap. The CDR3 loop spans 13 amino acids. The DNA of the CDR3 is TGTGCCAGCAGTTTATCGATCCTTCGGGAGCAGTACTTC. Encoded protein: CASSLSILREQYF.

This clonotype was found many times. The chain combines TRBV12-3 or TRBV12-4 with TRBJ1-2; tentatively, D is TRBD1 (5 bases). CDR3 size: 15 residues. V lost 1 base, J lost 6 bases, and 15 bases lay in between. This CDR3 is CASSLGGGTADGYTF. CDR3 sequence (DNA): TGTGCCAGCAGTTTAGGTGGAGGGACGGCCGATGGCTACACCTTC.

As regards this clonotype: The junction does not match germline at one end; this may be a read error. V gene TRBV6-9 combines with J gene TRBJ2-2; TRBD2 matches at 7 bases. This CDR3 has 16 residues. The V gene's germline CDR1 is MNHGY and CDR2 SVAAGI. DNA for the CDR3: TGTGCCAGCAGTTCCACCAAGGGAGGGTTTGGCGGGGAGCTGCTTTTT. Its translation: CASSSTKGGFGGELLF.

The chain employs TRBV15 and TRBJ1-6, with D possibly matching TRBD1 (6 bases). Germline V gene lookup returns CDR1 LNHNV and CDR2 YYDKDF (reference sequence). The V end lost 0 bases, the J end lost 7 bases, and 13 bases lay between the germline ends. The CDR3 sequence is 16 residues long. The CDR3 reads CATSRDRGALNSPLHF. Here the CDR3 DNA reads TGTGCCACCAGCAGAGACCGGGGGGCACTAAATTCACCCCTCCACTTT.

There are many counts of this clonotype. The chain joins TRBV29-1 to TRBJ1-1; D gene unclear. V lost 3 bases and J lost 4, with 6 bases in between. From germline, CDR1 is SQVTM and CDR2 ANQGSEA. This CDR3 spans 11 amino acids. Here the CDR3 DNA reads TGCAGCGTTGACTTTAGCACTGAAGCTTTCTTT. This gives the protein CSVDFSTEAFF.

This clonotype was counted at least ten times. The gene calls are TRBV3-1 and TRBJ2-1; D is uncertain. Trimming cost V 0 bases and J 6 bases, with 9 bases left between them. The CDR3 sequence is 14 residues long. Germline V gene sequence: CDR1 LGHDT, CDR2 YNNKEL (reference sequence). The CDR3: CASSQDSGVNEQFF. DNA of the CDR3: TGTGCCAGCAGCCAAGATTCTGGGGTCAATGAGCAGTTCTTC.

A word on this clonotype: The germline gene is not matched at one end of the junction; a read error may be the cause. The gene calls are TRBV2 and TRBJ1-6, with D perhaps matching TRBD1 (5 bases). The CDR3 has 12 amino acids. Germline-derived CDR1 and CDR2 are SNHLY and FYNNEI. The CDR3 sequence is CASSETSGRLNF. As DNA, the CDR3 is TGTGCCAGCAGTGAGACGTCGGGACGGCTAAACTTT. Looking up the rest from reference TRBV2 and TRBJ1-6 gives the full variable domain: EPEVTQTPSHQVTQMGQEVILRCVPISNHLYFYWYRQILGQKVEFLVSFYNNEISEKSEIFDDQFSVERPDGSNFTLKIRSTKLEDSAMYFCASSETSGRLNFGNGTRLTVT.

Ten or more counts support this clonotype. The chain links TRBV28 to TRBJ2-2; tentative D call: TRBD2 (6 bases). The V end was cut by 6 bases, the J end by 0 bases, with 11 bases between. CDR1 MDHEN and CDR2 SYDVKM come from the germline V gene. CDR3 size: 15 residues. DNA of the CDR3: TGTGCCAGCAGAGTGGGGGGAGCGAACACCGGGGAGCTGTTTTTT. Amino acids: CASRVGGANTGELFF.

In this sample, this clonotype turned up many times. The V call is TRBV19, the J call TRBJ1-1; TRBD1 might be the D (5 bases). Germline V CDR1 and CDR2: LNHDA, SQIVND (reference sequence). The length of the CDR3 is 13 residues. The V and J ends lost 4 bases and 8 bases respectively, with 14 bases between them. The CDR3 is CASSTGTALEAFF. DNA of the CDR3: TGTGCCAGTAGTACCGGGACCGCTTTAGAAGCTTTCTTT.

This clonotype was counted at least ten times. The chain couples TRBV28 to TRBJ2-4, with TRBD2 matching over 10 bases. Germline-derived CDR1 and CDR2 are MDHEN and SYDVKM. The V segment lost 5 bases and the J segment 6 bases; nucleotides outside the gene matches: 4. The CDR3 contains 14 residues. The CDR3 sequence: CASSTGLAANIQYF. CDR3 nucleotide sequence: TGTGCCAGCAGTACAGGACTAGCGGCAAACATTCAGTACTTC.

This clonotype showed up many times. The rearrangement uses TRBV28 and TRBJ2-7; D possibly corresponds to TRBD1 (5 bases). V was cut by 6 bases and J by 2 bases, with 11 bases left in between. Germline V gives CDR1 MDHEN, CDR2 SYDVKM. The CDR3 is 13 amino acids. CDR3 sequence: CASSSGQTYEQYF. CDR3 bases: TGTGCCAGCAGCTCTGGACAAACCTACGAGCAGTACTTC.

On this clonotype: Germline is not matched at one junction end, which may reflect a read error. The genes are TRBV19 and TRBJ1-3; the match to TRBD1 covers 7 bases. The CDR3 runs 13 residues. Germline lookup yields CDR1 LNHDA and CDR2 SQIVND (reference sequence). The CDR3 protein is CASSLGQQNIIYF. DNA for the CDR3: TGTGCCAGTAGTCTGGGACAGCAAAACATCATATATTTT.

Only a few counts were recorded for this clonotype. The rearrangement uses TRBV11-3 and TRBJ2-1, with 8 bases lining up with TRBD2. V shed 5 bases and J 4 bases; nucleotides not matched to a gene: 10. Germline CDR1 and CDR2: SGHNT and YENEEA. The CDR3 has 16 residues. CDR3 amino acids: CASSLGASGQYNEQFF. The CDR3 nucleotides read TGTGCCAGCAGCCTAGGAGCTAGCGGGCAATACAATGAGCAGTTCTTC.

This clonotype has a count of ten or more. The gene calls are TRBV12-3 or TRBV12-4 and TRBJ1-5, with D tentatively TRBD1 (5 bases). V was clipped by 6 bases and J by 4 bases, with 25 bases between them. CDR3 size: 18 residues. The DNA of the CDR3 is TGTGCCAGCAGGTTTGGGGGAGGGGTGTCTGGTAATAATCAGCCCCAGCATTTT. This gives the protein CASRFGGGVSGNNQPQHF.

V usage is TRBV30 and J usage is TRBJ1-1; D might be TRBD1 (5 bases). Per germline, CDR1 GTSNPN and CDR2 SVGIG (reference sequence). The CDR3 has 13 amino acids. Deletions cut 0 bases from V and 3 bases from J, with 8 bases between. In DNA form, the CDR3 reads TGTGCCTGGAGTGTTATACAGGACACTGAAGCTTTCTTT. The encoded protein is CAWSVIQDTEAFF.

Ten or more counts support this clonotype. The chain couples TRBV12-3 or TRBV12-4 to TRBJ1-5; the D gene is possibly TRBD1 (5 bases). V gave up 11 bases and J gave up 7 bases, with 12 bases separating them. The CDR3 covers 11 residues. CDR3 residues: CAGSGSQPQHF. In DNA form, the CDR3 reads TGTGCCGGATCAGGGTCCCAGCCCCAGCATTTT.

CDR3 protein: CASSYASGGSDTQYF. The CDR3 nucleotides are TGTGCCAGCAGTTACGCCAGCGGGGGCTCAGATACGCAGTATTTT. This rearrangement joins TRBV6-9 to TRBJ2-3; 8 nucleotides align to TRBD2. J lost 4 bases, V lost 3 bases, and 6 bases had no gene match. Germline-derived CDR1 and CDR2 are MNHGY and SVAAGI. CDR3 size: 15 residues.